These 23 T cell receptor beta chains were all obtained from the same sample, sequenced in a study of cytomegalovirus exposure and HLA in healthy donors. Primers included in the PCR were 60 Vbeta and 13 Jbeta primers. The method was immunoSEQ multiplex PCR; TCRdb's version includes in-frame clones alone and lacks a portion of them. The table has 150,000 to 200,000 clones, about 79% seen once; the top ten hold about an eighth. Sequencing used PBMCs. Receptor source: a man over 45 in good health and CMV-seropositive.

The chain is built from TRBV7-9 and TRBJ1-1; D is unresolved. In germline, CDR1 is SEHNR, CDR2 FQNEAQ (reference sequence). The V end lost 5 bases, the J end lost 3 bases, and 13 bases lay between the germline ends. CDR3 length equals 14 residues. The CDR3 reads CASSPAGRDTEAFF. In DNA, the CDR3 is TGTGCCAGCAGCCCTGCTGGTCGGGACACTGAAGCTTTCTTT.

The chain joins TRBV7-8 to TRBJ2-7; possibly TRBD1 for D (6 bases). The CDR3 consists of 13 residues. With 2 bases removed from V and 3 bases from J, the gap between germline ends came to 8 bases. The germline V gene encodes CDR1 SGHVS and CDR2 FQNEAQ. CDR3 protein: CASSLWDNYEQYV. The CDR3, as DNA: TGTGCCAGCAGCTTATGGGACAACTACGAGCAGTACGTC.

The chain has TRBV6-1 and TRBJ2-6, with D possibly being TRBD1 (6 bases). This CDR3 has 15 residues. V lost 5 bases to trimming and J lost 2 bases, with 10 bases between them. The germline gives CDR1 MNHNS, CDR2 SASEGT. The CDR3 DNA follows: TGTGCCAGCAGTATACAGGGTCCTGGGGCCAACGTCCTGACTTTC. This gives the protein CASSIQGPGANVLTF.

The CDR3 sequence: CASSSTTGTGNTIYF. In nucleotides, the CDR3 is TGTGCCAGCAGCTCAACTACAGGGACTGGAAACACCATATATTTT. The gene calls are TRBV7-2 and TRBJ1-3; D perhaps matches TRBD1 (6 bases). Germline V lookup: CDR1 SGHTA, CDR2 FQGNSA. The CDR3 has 15 residues. V dropped 4 bases and J dropped 2 bases, with 12 bases sitting between them.

As DNA, the CDR3 is TGTGCCATCTCTTACTCCTACAATGAGCAGTTCTTC. It specifies CAISYSYNEQFF. V usage is TRBV28 and J usage is TRBJ2-1; D uncertain. The CDR3 spans 12 residues. V was clipped by 10 bases and J by 0 bases, with 7 bases between them. Germline V lookup: CDR1 MDHEN, CDR2 SYDVKM. Complete variable domain (other parts from reference TRBV28 and TRBJ2-1): DVKVTQSSRYLVKRTGEKVFLECVQDMDHENMFWYRQDPGLGLRLIYFSYDVKMKEKGDIPEGYSVSREKKERFSLILESASTNQTSMYLCAISYSYNEQFFGPGTRLTVL.

This clone was observed a few times. This chain uses TRBV19 with TRBJ1-6, with D tentatively TRBD1 (6 bases). Between the trimmed V and J ends, which lost 5 bases and 7 bases, there was a span of 15 bases. This CDR3 contains 15 residues. Germline CDR1 reads LNHDA; CDR2 reads SQIVND (reference sequence). CDR3 in DNA: TGTGCCAGTAGTTTCAACAGGGCCGACAATTCACCCCTCCACTTT. Protein product: CASSFNRADNSPLHF. The variable domain in full, with the rest retrieved from reference TRBV19 and TRBJ1-6, is DGGITQSPKYLFRKEGQNVTLSCEQNLNHDAMYWYRQDPGQGLRLIYYSQIVNDFQKGDIAEGYSVSREKKESFPLTVTSAQKNPTAFYLCASSFNRADNSPLHFGNGTRLTVT.

The chain recombines TRBV28 with TRBJ2-3; TRBD1 aligns across 7 bases. V lost 2 bases, J lost 3 bases, and 5 bases stayed unmatched. The CDR3 spans 15 residues. Germline V lookup: CDR1 MDHEN, CDR2 SYDVKM. CDR3 loop: CASSLEARGTDTQYF. The CDR3 bases are TGTGCCAGCAGTTTAGAGGCCAGGGGGACAGATACGCAGTATTTT.

This clone was observed once. For the CDR3, the DNA is TGTGCTAGTGGTTTGACCGGACAGAGCAATCAGCCCCAGCATTTT. Protein sequence: CASGLTGQSNQPQHF. V and J are TRBV12-5 and TRBJ1-5; possibly TRBD1 for D (6 bases). The CDR3 is 15 residues long. In germline, CDR1 is LGHNT, CDR2 FRNRAP. Trimming cost V 2 bases and J 1 base, with 9 bases left between them.

The chain combines TRBV2 with TRBJ2-2; 8 positions match TRBD1. The CDR3 runs to 16 residues. V gave up 3 bases and J gave up 1 base; unmatched junction bases: 4. Germline V gene data show CDR1 as SNHLY and CDR2 as FYNNEI. CDR3 in amino acids: CASSDVDRGNTGELFF. DNA for the CDR3: TGTGCCAGCAGTGACGTCGACAGGGGGAACACCGGGGAGCTGTTTTTT.

The chain combines TRBV6-1 with TRBJ1-1; 9 bases line up with TRBD1. V lost 5 bases and J lost 3; bases outside the gene matches: 4. The germline V gene encodes CDR1 MNHNS and CDR2 SASEGT. The CDR3 length is 14 residues. In nucleotides, the CDR3 is TGTGCCAGCAGTAACAGGGGGCCGGACACTGAAGCTTTCTTT. The encoded protein is CASSNRGPDTEAFF.

The chain is built from TRBV5-8 and TRBJ1-6; tentatively, D is TRBD1 (5 bases). V dropped 0 bases and J dropped 0 bases, with 13 bases sitting between them. This CDR3 contains 18 residues. Germline CDR1 and CDR2: SGHTS and YDEGEE. CDR3 nucleotides: TGTGCCAGCAGCTTGGGGGGCGACCGGAGCTCCTATAATTCACCCCTCCACTTT. Amino acids: CASSLGGDRSSYNSPLHF.

The chain is built from TRBV2 and TRBJ2-7; D may be TRBD1 (6 bases). CDR1 and CDR2 from the germline V gene are SNHLY and FYNNEI. CDR3 length: 15 amino acids. Trimming removed 2 bases at V and 0 bases at J, with 11 bases between. This CDR3 reads CASSEWGQSSYEQYV. CDR3 nucleotide sequence: TGTGCCAGCAGTGAATGGGGACAAAGCTCCTACGAGCAGTACGTC.

The chain recombines TRBV6-1 with TRBJ2-7, with 8 bases that match TRBD1. The J segment lost 4 bases and the V segment lost 7 bases, leaving 3 bases of the junction unmatched. This CDR3 has 12 residues. Germline assignment: CDR1 MNHNS and CDR2 SASEGT. The CDR3 region has the DNA TGTGCCAGCACGGACAGGGCGTACGAGCAGTACTTC. This sequence encodes CASTDRAYEQYF.

This clone has just one count. V gene TRBV7-8 combines with J gene TRBJ2-3, with TRBD1 matching 10 bases. The germline gives CDR1 SGHVS, CDR2 FQNEAQ. There are 19 residues in the CDR3. Trimming cost V 4 bases and J 6 bases; bases outside gene matches: 19. The CDR3 reads CASSSILTLRQGADDTQYF. In DNA form, the CDR3 reads TGTGCCAGCAGCTCCATCCTCACCCTAAGACAGGGGGCGGATGATACGCAGTATTTT.

This chain uses TRBV19 with TRBJ2-3; 8 bases fit TRBD2. The length of the CDR3 is 14 residues. The junction had 2 bases not matched to a gene; V was cut back by 3 bases and J by 3 bases. Germline V gene sequence: CDR1 LNHDA, CDR2 SQIVND (reference sequence). The CDR3 here is CASSIPGGTDTQYF. The CDR3, as DNA: TGTGCCAGTAGTATCCCGGGGGGGACAGATACGCAGTATTTT. Full variable domain (remainder filled in from reference TRBV19 and TRBJ2-3): DGGITQSPKYLFRKEGQNVTLSCEQNLNHDAMYWYRQDPGQGLRLIYYSQIVNDFQKGDIAEGYSVSREKKESFPLTVTSAQKNPTAFYLCASSIPGGTDTQYFGPGTRLTVL.

The gene calls are TRBV4-2 and TRBJ1-2, with D possibly being TRBD1 (6 bases). V gave up 1 base and J gave up 2 bases, with 8 bases separating them. The CDR3 length is 14 residues. Per the germline V gene, CDR1 is LGHNA and CDR2 is YNFKEQ. CDR3 in DNA: TGTGCCAGCAGCCAAGGGACAGCCAACTATGGCTACACCTTC. Residues: CASSQGTANYGYTF.

The chain couples TRBV4-2 to TRBJ1-2; a possible D gene is TRBD1 (6 bases). The CDR3 is made up of 15 amino acids. Germline CDR1 reads LGHNA; CDR2 reads YNFKEQ. V was clipped by 1 base and J by 1 base, with 10 bases between them. The CDR3 DNA sequence: TGTGCCAGCAGCCAAGGGACAGTCAATAACTATGGCTACACCTTC. Translating it yields CASSQGTVNNYGYTF.

This sequence joins TRBV7-9 and TRBJ1-1; D remains unclear. The CDR3 is 15 residues long. The V gene lost 1 base and the J gene lost 5 bases, with 14 bases spanning the gap. In germline, CDR1 is SEHNR, CDR2 FQNEAQ (reference sequence). CDR3 coding DNA: TGTGCCAGCAGCTTAGTAGGTTGGGGAGGAACTGAAGCTTTCTTT. Its protein product is CASSLVGWGGTEAFF. Complete variable domain (other parts from reference TRBV7-9 and TRBJ1-1): DTGVSQNPRHKITKRGQNVTFRCDPISEHNRLYWYRQTLGQGPEFLTYFQNEAQLEKSRLLSDRFSAERPKGSFSTLEIQRTEQGDSAMYLCASSLVGWGGTEAFFGQGTRLTVV.

The V gene is TRBV20-1, the J gene TRBJ1-2; D unresolved. Germline V lookup: CDR1 DFQATT, CDR2 SNEGSKA (reference sequence). Trimming shortened V by 7 bases and J by 3 bases, and 9 bases separated the two germline ends. The CDR3 loop spans 11 amino acids. The CDR3 region is CSGQIHYGYTF. The CDR3 DNA follows: TGCAGTGGGCAGATACACTATGGCTACACCTTC.

The chain carries TRBV28 and TRBJ1-5, with no clear D. Germline V lookup: CDR1 MDHEN, CDR2 SYDVKM. The germline V and J ends were trimmed by 1 base and 3 bases, with 10 bases remaining between them. This CDR3 contains 15 residues. The CDR3 nucleotides are TGTGCCAGCAGTTTATTGAGGGTGATCAATCAGCCCCAGCATTTT. Protein sequence: CASSLLRVINQPQHF.

The chain is built from TRBV27 and TRBJ2-1, with 11 bases lining up with TRBD2. CDR3 size: 17 residues. Germline V CDR1 and CDR2: MNHEY, SMNVEV (reference sequence). The ends lost 8 bases at V and 2 bases at J; junction bases unmatched: 11. CDR3 nucleotides: TGTGCCAGCCAACTAGCGGGGGATTGGGGACCCTACAATGAGCAGTTCTTC. Residues: CASQLAGDWGPYNEQFF.

The chain links TRBV4-1 to TRBJ2-7; D possibly corresponds to TRBD1 (6 bases). This CDR3 comprises 14 residues. Germline V lookup: CDR1 MGHRA, CDR2 YSYEKL. V lost 4 bases, J lost 5 bases, and 15 bases lay in between. CDR3 in DNA: TGCGCCAGCAGCCTCACGACAGGTTACGACGAGCAGTACGTC. This sequence encodes CASSLTTGYDEQYV.

This clone has a handful of counts. CDR3: CASSLSSYNEQFF. Written as DNA, the CDR3 is TGCGCCAGCAGCCTTTCATCCTACAATGAGCAGTTCTTC. The chain employs TRBV4-1 and TRBJ2-1; D is uncertain. Germline loops: CDR1 MGHRA, CDR2 YSYEKL. The CDR3 loop spans 13 amino acids. Trimming removed 4 bases from V and 1 base from J, with 5 bases in between.